The TCR beta chain described here comes from a study of cytomegalovirus exposure and HLA in healthy donors. Overall study findings and caveats: Later on, analysis showed that most CMV-associated TCR beta chains appeared to be HLA-restricted.

Primers included in the PCR were 60 Vbeta and 13 Jbeta primers. Some clones are missing from TCRdb's copy, which holds only in-frame ones; the method was immunoSEQ multiplex PCR. The data show about 140,000 clones, about 80% seen once. In germline, CDR1 is LNHDA, CDR2 SQIVND (reference sequence). Trimming pared 3 bases from V and 0 bases from J, leaving 12 bases between. This CDR3 region has 16 residues. As for this clone: Its antigen is unidentified.

This chain uses TRBV19 with TRBJ1-5; D is possibly TRBD1 (6 bases). The source material was PBMCs. The source of this sequence is a young man in good health. CDR3 coding DNA: TGTGCCAGTAGTATGGGGGACATTTATAGCAATCAGCCCCAGCATTTT. Its protein product is CASSMGDIYSNQPQHF.